The 22 T cell receptor beta chains below all came from one sample that was sequenced in a study of T cell repertoires in cytomegalovirus infection. In TCRdb, the reads were re-called with MiXCR into one record per CDR3 protein. Found here are about 570,000 distinct CDR3 sequences, over 35% of them singletons; the top ten hold about 46%. No antigens are known for them. The sequences come from cultured PBMCs, collected from culture after CMV antigen stimulation. These receptors came from a human donor in good health (CMV status not recorded). Some clones in this sample may be carry-over from other donors' samples.

This clonotype was seen only a few times. The V call is TRBV5-5, the J call TRBJ1-5; D gene uncertain. Trimming cost V 4 bases and J 0 bases, with 14 bases left between them. CDR1 and CDR2 (germline): SGHKS, YYEKEE (reference sequence). The CDR3 is made up of 16 amino acids. The CDR3 nucleotides read TGTGCCAGCAGCCCCTGGGGAGGATATAGCAATCAGCCCCAGCATTTT. This translates into CASSPWGGYSNQPQHF.

This clonotype was found many times. The chain's CDR3 is CARDRVDIQYF. The CDR3 nucleotides are TGTGCCAGGGACAGGGTTGACATTCAGTACTTC. This sequence joins TRBV7-2 and TRBJ2-4; 8 bases match TRBD1. The V gene end was trimmed by 9 bases and the J gene end by 8 bases; junction bases not matched to a gene: 3. This CDR3 has 11 amino acids. The germline CDR1 and CDR2 sequences are SGHTA and FQGNSA.

The CDR3 here is CSARQQGANQPQHF. The CDR3 DNA reads as TGCAGTGCTAGACAGCAGGGCGCGAATCAGCCCCAGCATTTT. This chain uses TRBV20-1 with TRBJ1-5, with D perhaps TRBD1 (5 bases). CDR1 is DFQATT and CDR2 is SNEGSKA in the germline V gene (reference sequence). CDR3 size: 14 residues. V lost 2 bases to trimming and J lost 4 bases, with 12 bases between them.

The chain recombines TRBV19 with TRBJ2-1, with a weak D call TRBD2 (5 bases). The germline V gene encodes CDR1 LNHDA and CDR2 SQIVND (reference sequence). Trimming removed 2 bases from V and 5 bases from J, with 7 bases in between. The CDR3 spans 13 residues. The CDR3 loop reads CASSIKADNEQFF. In DNA, the CDR3 is TGTGCCAGTAGTATAAAAGCGGACAATGAGCAGTTCTTC.

V is TRBV6-5 and J is TRBJ2-4; perhaps TRBD1 as D (5 bases). The germline V gene has CDR1 MNHEY and CDR2 SVGAGI. This CDR3 has 16 amino acids. Trimming cost V 6 bases and J 1 base, with 16 bases left between them. The CDR3 DNA reads as TGTGCCAGCAGCCCCGGAAGGGGTATCGCCAAAAACATTCAGTACTTC. Its translation is CASSPGRGIAKNIQYF.

This clonotype was counted a few times. This chain joins TRBV7-2 and TRBJ2-5; 13 nucleotides align to TRBD2. The germline V gene encodes CDR1 SGHTA and CDR2 FQGNSA. The V gene end was trimmed by 4 bases and the J gene end by 2 bases; junction bases not matched to a gene: 16. CDR3 length equals 20 residues. This CDR3 reads CASSSPMGLRTSGRQETQYF. The CDR3, as DNA: TGTGCCAGCAGCTCGCCGATGGGGCTCCGGACTAGCGGGAGACAAGAGACCCAGTACTTC. Full variable domain (remainder filled in from reference TRBV7-2 and TRBJ2-5): GAGVSQSPSNKVTEKGKDVELRCDPISGHTALYWYRQSLGQGLEFLIYFQGNSAPDKSGLPSDRFSAERTGGSVSTLTIQRTQQEDSAVYLCASSSPMGLRTSGRQETQYFGPGTRLLVL.

The chain has TRBV4-1 and TRBJ2-1; possible D gene TRBD1, 6 bases. CDR3 length: 15 amino acids. Germline assignment: CDR1 MGHRA and CDR2 YSYEKL. V was cut by 1 base and J by 3 bases, with 10 bases left in between. The CDR3 sequence is CASSQAWTDYNEQFF. The CDR3 DNA is TGCGCCAGCAGCCAAGCCTGGACAGACTACAATGAGCAGTTCTTC.

This clonotype was counted a few times. The chain joins TRBV11-2 to TRBJ2-5, with unresolved D. This CDR3 is built from 14 residues. Germline V gene lookup returns CDR1 SGHAT and CDR2 FQNNGV. V was cut by 1 base and J by 2 bases, with 8 bases left in between. The CDR3 spells CASSLGPAQETQYF. For the CDR3, the DNA is TGTGCCAGCAGCTTAGGCCCTGCTCAAGAGACCCAGTACTTC.

Only a few counts were recorded for this clonotype. This chain joins TRBV7-9 and TRBJ2-1; D remains ambiguous. CDR3 length: 12 amino acids. The germline CDR1 and CDR2 sequences are SEHNR and FQNEAQ (reference sequence). V lost 8 bases to trimming and J lost 6 bases, with 11 bases between them. The chain's CDR3 is CASLRSSNEQFF. CDR3 nucleotides: TGTGCCAGCCTGAGGAGCTCCAATGAGCAGTTCTTC.

The chain is built from TRBV7-2 and TRBJ1-1; D uncertain. The length of the CDR3 is 13 residues. Trimming shortened V by 5 bases and J by 8 bases, and 15 bases separated the two germline ends. Germline V CDR1 and CDR2: SGHTA, FQGNSA. The CDR3 DNA follows: TGTGCCAGCAGCCGCGGGTTGGAGGAGGAAGCTTTCTTT. Protein product: CASSRGLEEEAFF.

The chain recombines TRBV7-9 with TRBJ1-1, with 7 positions matching TRBD1. The germline V gene encodes CDR1 SEHNR and CDR2 FQNEAQ (reference sequence). Losses at the gene ends were 7 bases for V and 1 base for J; bases not matched to a gene: 12. CDR3 length equals 16 residues. The CDR3 loop reads CASIDRVGYGNTEAFF. The CDR3 nucleotides read TGTGCCAGCATCGACAGGGTGGGGTATGGGAACACTGAAGCTTTCTTT.

V usage is TRBV5-5 and J usage is TRBJ2-3, with D hard to call. This CDR3 comprises 14 residues. Trimming removed 0 bases from V and 3 bases from J, with 8 bases in between. CDR1 and CDR2 from the germline V gene are SGHKS and YYEKEE (reference sequence). The CDR3 reads CASSLGPITDTQYF. For the CDR3, the DNA is TGTGCCAGCAGCTTGGGCCCCATAACAGATACGCAGTATTTT.

The J gene is TRBJ2-5, the V gene TRBV7-9; D may be TRBD1 (6 bases). Germline-derived CDR1 and CDR2 are SEHNR and FQNEAQ (reference sequence). The CDR3 runs 14 residues. The germline V and J ends were trimmed by 5 bases and 2 bases, with 12 bases remaining between them. The CDR3 DNA sequence: TGTGCCAGCAGCACCCAGGGGTTGCAAGAGACCCAGTACTTC. Translated: CASSTQGLQETQYF.

The chain uses TRBV19 and TRBJ2-7; TRBD2 aligns across 8 bases. The J segment lost 2 bases and the V segment lost 9 bases, leaving 12 bases of the junction unmatched. The CDR3 runs to 15 residues. The germline gives CDR1 LNHDA, CDR2 SQIVND (reference sequence). DNA of the CDR3: TGTGCCAGCGGCCCCCGGAGCGGGAGCCCCTACGAGCAGTACTTC. This gives the protein CASGPRSGSPYEQYF. Together with reference TRBV19 and TRBJ2-7, the CDR3 gives the full variable domain: DGGITQSPKYLFRKEGQNVTLSCEQNLNHDAMYWYRQDPGQGLRLIYYSQIVNDFQKGDIAEGYSVSREKKESFPLTVTSAQKNPTAFYLCASGPRSGSPYEQYFGPGTRLTVT.

This clonotype was counted at least ten times. This rearrangement joins TRBV7-2 to TRBJ2-3, with 9 bases identical to TRBD2. The CDR3 covers 15 residues. V was pared by 7 bases and J by 6 bases, with 11 bases of the junction left unmatched. Germline V gives CDR1 SGHTA, CDR2 FQGNSA. The CDR3 reads CASTRLADVRDTQYF. CDR3 DNA: TGTGCCAGCACCCGACTAGCGGATGTTCGGGATACGCAGTATTTT.

The rearrangement joins TRBV6-1 to TRBJ1-4; possibly TRBD1 for D (5 bases). Trimming shortened V by 4 bases and J by 4 bases, and 13 bases separated the two germline ends. The CDR3 loop spans 15 amino acids. Germline V gene data show CDR1 as MNHNS and CDR2 as SASEGT. Here the CDR3 reads CASSGTGENNEKLFF. In DNA form, the CDR3 reads TGTGCCAGCAGTGGAACGGGGGAGAATAATGAAAAACTGTTTTTT.

This chain connects TRBV12-3 or TRBV12-4 to TRBJ1-6, with D tentatively TRBD1 (5 bases). Trimming took off 6 bases at V and 14 bases at J, with 17 bases between the two ends. The CDR3 is 13 amino acids. The CDR3 reads CASRDGTGGTLHF. The CDR3 DNA is TGTGCCAGCAGAGACGGGACGGGGGGAACCCTCCACTTT.

This rearrangement joins TRBV4-2 to TRBJ2-3, with 8 bases fitting TRBD2. The CDR3 has 17 residues. V was pared by 5 bases and J by 1 base, with 11 bases of the junction left unmatched. Germline-derived CDR1 and CDR2 are LGHNA and YNFKEQ. CDR3 sequence: CASSNLLSGDGTDTQYF. The CDR3 DNA follows: TGTGCCAGCAGCAACCTCCTTAGCGGGGACGGCACAGATACGCAGTATTTT.

This clonotype has ten or more counts. The chain carries TRBV7-2 and TRBJ2-3, with 12 bases lining up with TRBD2. This CDR3 comprises 16 residues. V shed 2 bases and J 8 bases; nucleotides not matched to a gene: 8. Germline V gives CDR1 SGHTA, CDR2 FQGNSA. CDR3: CASSLRLAGAGGTQYF. The CDR3, as DNA: TGTGCCAGCAGCTTAAGACTAGCGGGAGCGGGGGGTACGCAGTATTTT.

The rearrangement uses TRBV9 and TRBJ1-4; 9 bases are shared with TRBD1. The CDR3 runs to 15 residues. Looked up from germline, CDR1 is SGDLS and CDR2 is YYNGEE. Unmatched junction bases numbered 6, after V lost 3 bases and J lost 6 bases. CDR3 residues: CASSAWGTGYEKLFF. The CDR3 DNA follows: TGTGCCAGCAGCGCCTGGGGGACAGGGTATGAAAAACTGTTTTTT.

This chain's CDR3 is CASSGGTVNTEAFF. DNA of the CDR3: TGTGCCAGCAGCGGAGGGACAGTTAACACTGAAGCTTTCTTT. The chain is built from TRBV7-8 and TRBJ1-1; TRBD1 agrees at 7 bases. Germline assignment: CDR1 SGHVS and CDR2 FQNEAQ. CDR3 length equals 14 residues. Trimming at V came to 5 bases and at J to 2 bases, leaving 5 bases not matched to a gene.

Only one count was recorded for this clonotype. This chain connects TRBV20-1 to TRBJ2-7; 8 bases line up with TRBD2. The V segment lost 0 bases and the J segment 4 bases; nucleotides outside the gene matches: 8. This CDR3 comprises 15 residues. Germline V gene data show CDR1 as DFQATT and CDR2 as SNEGSKA (reference sequence). CDR3: CSARDSREGGYEQYF. Written as DNA, the CDR3 is TGCAGTGCTAGAGATTCCCGGGAGGGGGGATACGAGCAGTACTTC.